This T cell receptor beta chain came from a study of T-cell memory formation after mild COVID-19. Study-wide points: Day 15 to 85 contracting clones showed balanced CD4/CD8; later expanders leaned CD4+.

The sample holds a few counts of this clonotype. The antigen is undetermined. The CDR3 runs 13 residues. V lost 4 bases, J lost 11 bases, and 16 bases lay in between. CDR1 SGHRS and CDR2 YFSETQ come from the germline V gene. TCRdb reprocessed the 5' RACE reads with MiXCR, giving one entry per CDR3 protein. Here the sample spans some 330,000 distinct CDR3 sequences, around 21% being singletons. The TCR sequence derives from an adult woman who had mild COVID-19 (a few samples of this study predate the infection). Cell type and time point are not known. Sequenced: PBMCs or a T cell subset sorted from them (not recorded which). This chain joins TRBV5-1 and TRBJ2-1; D gene ambiguous. The CDR3 sequence is CASSPLFEPKQFF. The CDR3 nucleotides read TGCGCCAGCAGCCCCCTCTTCGAGCCGAAGCAGTTCTTC. Complete variable domain (other parts from reference TRBV5-1 and TRBJ2-1): KAGVTQTPRYLIKTRGQQVTLSCSPISGHRSVSWYQQTPGQGLQFLFEYFSETQRNKGNFPGRFSGRQFSNSRSEMNVSTLELGDSALYLCASSPLFEPKQFFGPGTRLTVL.